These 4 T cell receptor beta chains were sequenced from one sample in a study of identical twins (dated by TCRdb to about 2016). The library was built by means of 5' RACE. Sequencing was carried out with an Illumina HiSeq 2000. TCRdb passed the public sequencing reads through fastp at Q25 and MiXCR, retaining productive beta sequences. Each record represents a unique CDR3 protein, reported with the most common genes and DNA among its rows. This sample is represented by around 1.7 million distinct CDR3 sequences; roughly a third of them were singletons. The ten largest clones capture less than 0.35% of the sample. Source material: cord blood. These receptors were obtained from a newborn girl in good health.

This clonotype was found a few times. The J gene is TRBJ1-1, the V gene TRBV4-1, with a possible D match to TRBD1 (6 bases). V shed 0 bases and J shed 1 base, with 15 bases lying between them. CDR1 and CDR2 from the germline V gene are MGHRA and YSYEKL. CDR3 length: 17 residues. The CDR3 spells CASSQDKTLDRNTEAFF. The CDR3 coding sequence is TGCGCCAGCAGCCAAGATAAGACTTTGGACAGGAACACTGAAGCTTTCTTT.

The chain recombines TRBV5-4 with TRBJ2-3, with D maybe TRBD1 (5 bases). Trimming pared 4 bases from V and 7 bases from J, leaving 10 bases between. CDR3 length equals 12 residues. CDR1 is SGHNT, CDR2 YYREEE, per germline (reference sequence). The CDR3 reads CASSIRANTQYF. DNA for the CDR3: TGTGCCAGCAGCATCAGGGCAAATACGCAGTATTTT.

Here the CDR3 DNA reads TGTGCCAGCAGCCATACCCCCGGGTACTCCTACAATGAGCAGTTCTTC. It encodes CASSHTPGYSYNEQFF. The genes are TRBV27 and TRBJ2-1; D unclear. With 6 bases removed from V and 0 bases from J, the gap between germline ends came to 15 bases. Germline V gives CDR1 MNHEY, CDR2 SMNVEV (reference sequence). This CDR3 has 16 amino acids.

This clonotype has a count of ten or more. The CDR3 bases are TGTGCCAGCAGTGAGGGCGTAACTAATGAAAAACTGTTTTTT. Amino acids: CASSEGVTNEKLFF. V usage is TRBV25-1 and J usage is TRBJ1-4; D is undetermined. Trimming pared 3 bases from V and 1 base from J, leaving 6 bases between. This CDR3 has 14 amino acids. Looked up from germline, CDR1 is MGHDK and CDR2 is SYGVNS.